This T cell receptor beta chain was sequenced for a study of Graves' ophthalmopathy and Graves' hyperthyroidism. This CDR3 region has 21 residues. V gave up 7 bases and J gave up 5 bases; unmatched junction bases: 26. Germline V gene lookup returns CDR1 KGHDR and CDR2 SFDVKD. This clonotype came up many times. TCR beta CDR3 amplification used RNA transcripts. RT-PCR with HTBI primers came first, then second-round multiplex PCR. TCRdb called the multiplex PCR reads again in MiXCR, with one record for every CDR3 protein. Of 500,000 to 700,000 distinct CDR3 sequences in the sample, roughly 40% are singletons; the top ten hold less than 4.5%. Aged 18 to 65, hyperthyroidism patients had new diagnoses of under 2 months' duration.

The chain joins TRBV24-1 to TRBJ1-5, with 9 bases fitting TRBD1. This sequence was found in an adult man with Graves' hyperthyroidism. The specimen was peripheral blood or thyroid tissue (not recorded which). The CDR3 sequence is CATRQWGDSTGGAGPDQPQHF. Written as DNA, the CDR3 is TGTGCCACCAGGCAGTGGGGGGATTCGACAGGGGGTGCGGGCCCCGATCAGCCCCAGCATTTT.